This TCR beta chain was sequenced in a study of blood T cell repertoires in COVID-19. About the research overall: The United States, Italy and Spain supplied acute and convalescent COVID-19 samples. PBMCs, B-cell-depleted T cells, or T cells were the source of the cDNA or gDNA that made up the material.

This CDR3 region has 15 residues. CDR1 is LGHDT and CDR2 is YNNKEL in the germline V gene (reference sequence). Trimming at V came to 1 base and at J to 7 bases, leaving 3 bases not matched to a gene. This clone showed up just a few times. Study processing details: Estimation of nucleated cell counts relied on the amplification of reference gene primers. The method was immunoSEQ multiplex PCR; TCRdb's version includes in-frame clones alone and lacks a portion of them. V and J calls and clone size are copied from that table; D and trimming were computed from the DNA. The sample holds around 83,000 clones, more than 75% seen once.

The clonotype was recovered from an older woman with acute or convalescent COVID-19. The genes are TRBV3-1 (or the pseudogene TRBV3-2) and TRBJ1-6; 8 bases line up with TRBD1. Sequencing was carried out using peripheral blood. The CDR3 spells CASSQVDRENSPLHF. In DNA, the CDR3 is TGTGCCAGCAGCCAAGTGGACAGGGAGAATTCACCCCTCCACTTT.